Listed below are T cell receptor beta chains from one sample, sequenced in a study of Graves' ophthalmopathy and Graves' hyperthyroidism. One entry per CDR3 protein, called by TCRdb with MiXCR from the multiplex PCR reads. The sample has about 600,000 distinct CDR3 sequences, about 40% seen once. The sample taken for sequencing was peripheral blood or thyroid tissue (not recorded which). These receptors all come from an adult man with Graves' hyperthyroidism. Each CDR3 is given with its conserved first and last residue. D genes are given only for firm matches. Clone size is given for some rows only: seen once, a few or many times, or a class if the clone is expanded.

TRBV7-9	once	TRBJ1-2	-	CASSSGQYYGYTF	TGTGCCAGCAGCTCAGGACAGTACTATGGCTACACCTTC
TRBV15	-	TRBJ2-5	-	CATSSPADGLQTQYF	TGTGCCACCAGCAGCCCCGCGGACGGACTACAGACCCAGTACTTC
TRBV29-1	-	TRBJ2-7	-	CSPGTPTYEQYF	TGCAGCCCCGGGACGCCAACCTACGAGCAGTACTTC
TRBV29-1	once	TRBJ2-7	-	CSVVSGRIYNEQYF	TGCAGCGTTGTCTCGGGACGGATCTACAATGAGCAGTACTTC
TRBV20-1	-	TRBJ1-2	-	CSASSHNRGYTF	TGCAGTGCCAGCAGCCACAATCGTGGCTACACCTTC
TRBV9	-	TRBJ2-3	-	CASSARGPPDTQYF	TGTGCCAGCAGCGCGAGAGGACCCCCAGATACGCAGTATTTT
TRBV20-1	-	TRBJ1-3	-	CSASGSTIYF	TGCAGTGCTAGCGGAAGCACCATATATTTT
TRBV9	-	TRBJ2-5	-	CASARGGGETQYF	TGTGCCTCAGCCCGGGGTGGGGGGGAGACCCAGTACTTC
TRBV2	many	TRBJ1-1	-	CASRVRGSTEAFF	TGTGCCAGCAGGGTCAGGGGAAGCACTGAAGCTTTCTTT
TRBV7-6	-	TRBJ2-7	-	CASKAWGDYEQYF	TGTGCCAGCAAGGCCTGGGGGGACTACGAGCAGTACTTC
TRBV2	-	TRBJ2-7	-	CASQADPYEQYF	TGTGCCAGCCAGGCTGACCCCTACGAGCAGTACTTC
TRBV2	many	TRBJ2-7	-	CASRAGTGSYEQYF	TGTGCCAGCAGGGCCGGGACTGGCTCCTACGAGCAGTACTTC
TRBV20-1	-	TRBJ1-3	-	CSATRGGANTIYF	TGCAGTGCTACCCGAGGGGGGGCGAACACCATATATTTT
TRBV9	-	TRBJ2-1	-	CASSVVYGGLNEQFF	TGTGCCAGCAGCGTAGTCTACGGGGGTTTGAATGAGCAGTTCTTC
TRBV12-3/TRBV12-4	many	TRBJ1-2	-	CASSLVPTYGYTF	TGTGCCAGCAGTTTGGTACCGACCTATGGCTACACCTTC
TRBV2	-	TRBJ2-1	TRBD2	CASSEARAGLADNNEQFF	TGTGCCAGCAGTGAAGCGAGGGCGGGGCTAGCGGACAACAATGAGCAGTTCTTC
TRBV24-1	few	TRBJ2-3	TRBD1	CATSDPRTGVSDTQYF	TGTGCCACCAGTGATCCCCGGACAGGGGTAAGCGATACGCAGTATTTT
TRBV7-9	many	TRBJ1-4	-	CASSSDNEKLFF	TGTGCCAGCAGCTCCGATAATGAAAAACTGTTTTTT
TRBV30	-	TRBJ2-7	-	CAWSTRGEQYF	TGTGCCTGGTCGACCCGGGGCGAGCAGTACTTC
TRBV9	many	TRBJ1-1	-	CASSVEGTEAFF	TGTGCCAGCAGCGTAGAGGGCACTGAAGCTTTCTTT
TRBV7-9	many	TRBJ2-7	TRBD1	CASSLGQGAWEQYF	TGTGCCAGCAGCCTGGGACAGGGGGCTTGGGAGCAGTACTTC
TRBV30	few	TRBJ2-2	-	CAWSMGRTTRELFF	TGTGCCTGGAGCATGGGACGGACCACCCGGGAGCTGTTTTTT
TRBV29-1	-	TRBJ2-7	TRBD2	CSVEEGTSGALEYF	TGCAGCGTTGAAGAAGGGACTAGCGGGGCCCTGGAGTACTTC
TRBV19	many	TRBJ2-7	-	CASHGVASYEQYF	TGTGCCAGCCACGGGGTAGCGAGCTACGAGCAGTACTTC
TRBV12-3/TRBV12-4	-	TRBJ2-5	-	CASSEGGHNQPQYF	TGTGCCAGCAGTGAGGGCGGCCACAATCAGCCCCAGTACTTC
TRBV3-1	-	TRBJ1-2	-	CASSQGRVGAMGYGYTF	TGTGCCAGCAGCCAAGGGCGAGTCGGGGCAATGGGATATGGCTACACCTTC
TRBV7-8	-	TRBJ2-7	TRBD2	CAIRASGGAHEQYF	TGTGCCATCAGAGCTAGCGGGGGGGCCCACGAGCAGTACTTC
TRBV3-1	-	TRBJ1-1	-	CASSRGSMNTEAFF	TGTGCCAGCAGCAGGGGAAGTATGAACACTGAAGCTTTCTTT
TRBV10-2	-	TRBJ2-3	-	CASGLGMSTDTQYF	TGCGCCAGCGGACTGGGGATGAGCACAGATACGCAGTATTTT
TRBV6-1	-	TRBJ1-4	TRBD1	CASVRDRDGKLFF	TGTGCCAGCGTCCGGGACAGGGACGGAAAACTGTTTTTT
TRBV27	-	TRBJ1-1	TRBD1	CASRLGTGGVSWNTEAFF	TGTGCCAGCAGGCTGGGGACAGGGGGCGTGTCGTGGAACACTGAAGCTTTCTTT
TRBV7-3	-	TRBJ2-6	TRBD1	CASSPLTGMAGANVLTF	TGTGCCAGCAGCCCTCTGACAGGGATGGCTGGGGCCAACGTCCTGACTTTC
TRBV12-3/TRBV12-4	many	TRBJ2-7	TRBD1	CASSLQGVYEQYF	TGTGCCAGCAGTTTACAGGGGGTTTACGAGCAGTACTTC
TRBV5-8	-	TRBJ2-2	-	CASYNPPGELFF	TGTGCCAGCTATAACCCCCCCGGGGAGCTGTTTTTT
TRBV7-8	-	TRBJ2-5	-	CASSLGSPGSQETQYF	TGTGCCAGCAGCTTAGGTTCCCCCGGGTCACAAGAGACCCAGTACTTC
TRBV6-1	-	TRBJ2-2	-	CASSEAGGRTGELFF	TGTGCCAGCAGTGAAGCAGGGGGTAGAACCGGGGAGCTGTTTTTT
TRBV2	-	TRBJ2-7	-	CASTYPRTSSYEQYF	TGTGCCAGCACCTACCCCCGGACCAGCTCCTACGAGCAGTACTTC
TRBV28	few	TRBJ1-4	TRBD1	CASTLRGRLLEKLFF	TGTGCCAGCACCTTGAGGGGGCGGTTGCTTGAAAAACTGTTTTTT
TRBV12-3/TRBV12-4	-	TRBJ1-1	TRBD1	CASRRDRGRPEAFF	TGTGCCAGCAGGCGGGACAGGGGCCGCCCTGAAGCTTTCTTT
TRBV18	-	TRBJ1-2	TRBD1	CASSPRDRSGYTF	TGTGCCAGCTCACCACGGGACAGGAGCGGCTACACCTTC
TRBV29-1	many	TRBJ1-1	-	CSVDLNVATEAFF	TGCAGCGTTGACCTCAACGTGGCTACTGAAGCTTTCTTT